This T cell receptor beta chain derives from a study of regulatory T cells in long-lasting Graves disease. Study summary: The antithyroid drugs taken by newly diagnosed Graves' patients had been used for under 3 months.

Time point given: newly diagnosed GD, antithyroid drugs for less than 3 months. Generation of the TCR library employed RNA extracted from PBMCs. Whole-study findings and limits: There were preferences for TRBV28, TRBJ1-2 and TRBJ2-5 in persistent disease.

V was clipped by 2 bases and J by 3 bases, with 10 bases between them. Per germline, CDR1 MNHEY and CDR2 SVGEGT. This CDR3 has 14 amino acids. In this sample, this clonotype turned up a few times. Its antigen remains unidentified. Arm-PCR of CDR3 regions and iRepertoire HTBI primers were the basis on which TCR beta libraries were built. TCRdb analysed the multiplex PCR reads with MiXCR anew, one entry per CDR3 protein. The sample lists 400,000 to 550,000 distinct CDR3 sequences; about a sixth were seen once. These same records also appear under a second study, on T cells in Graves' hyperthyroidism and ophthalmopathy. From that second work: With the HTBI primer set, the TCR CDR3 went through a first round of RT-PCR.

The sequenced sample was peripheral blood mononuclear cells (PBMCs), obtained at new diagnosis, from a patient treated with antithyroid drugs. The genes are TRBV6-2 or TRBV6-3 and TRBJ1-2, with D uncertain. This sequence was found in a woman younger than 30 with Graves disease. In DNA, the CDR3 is TGTGCCAGCAGTTACGTTTCACGGCACTATGGCTACACCTTC. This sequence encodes CASSYVSRHYGYTF.